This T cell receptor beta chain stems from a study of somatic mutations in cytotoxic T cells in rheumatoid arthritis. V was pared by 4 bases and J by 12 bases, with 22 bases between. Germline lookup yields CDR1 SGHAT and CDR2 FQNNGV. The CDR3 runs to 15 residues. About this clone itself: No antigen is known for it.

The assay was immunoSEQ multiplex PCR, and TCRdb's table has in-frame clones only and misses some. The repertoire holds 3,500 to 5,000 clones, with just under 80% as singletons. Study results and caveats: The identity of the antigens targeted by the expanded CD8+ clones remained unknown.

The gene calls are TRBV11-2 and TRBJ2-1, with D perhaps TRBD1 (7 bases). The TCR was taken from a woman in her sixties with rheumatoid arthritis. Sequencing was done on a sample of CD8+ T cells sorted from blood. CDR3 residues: CASSSFRGESGRQFF. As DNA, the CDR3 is TGTGCCAGCAGCTCATTCAGGGGGGAAAGCGGGCGGCAGTTCTTC.